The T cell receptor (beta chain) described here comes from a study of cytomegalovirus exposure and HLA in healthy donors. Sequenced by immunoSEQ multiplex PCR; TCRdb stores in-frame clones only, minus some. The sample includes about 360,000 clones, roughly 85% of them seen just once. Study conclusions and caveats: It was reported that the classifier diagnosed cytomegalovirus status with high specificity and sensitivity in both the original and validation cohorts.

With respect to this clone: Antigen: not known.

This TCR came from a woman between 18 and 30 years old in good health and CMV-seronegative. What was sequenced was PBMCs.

The CDR3 DNA follows: TGTGCCAGCAGTGAAGCTAGGGGTCTTGGCACAGATACGCAGTATTTT. This sequence encodes CASSEARGLGTDTQYF. The V call is TRBV6-1, the J call TRBJ2-3; possible D gene TRBD1, 5 bases. Germline CDR1 is MNHNS and CDR2 is SASEGT. This CDR3 is 16 amino acids long. V was clipped by 0 bases and J by 1 base, with 11 bases between them.